This TCR beta chain was retrieved from a study of blood T cell repertoires in COVID-19. Looking at the study overall: In each case, the material was cDNA or gDNA derived from T cells, B-cell-depleted T cells, or PBMCs.

The CDR3 length is 13 residues. With 4 bases removed from V and 9 bases from J, the gap between germline ends came to 13 bases. CDR1 MNHEY and CDR2 SVGEGT come from the germline V gene. Original processing methods: Researchers report that nucleated cell counts were estimated from reference gene primer amplification. Libraries were prepared by immunoSEQ multiplex PCR; TCRdb keeps only in-frame clonotypes and omits some of them. D and trimming were read from the DNA, whereas the V and J calls and clone size are those reported in that table. The table includes tens of thousands of clones, about 90% detected once.

The source material was peripheral blood. The chain carries TRBV6-2 or TRBV6-3 and TRBJ2-1; D might be TRBD2 (5 bases). This TCR was recovered from a man aged 35 to 55 with COVID-19, enrolled during active disease. The CDR3 bases are TGTGCCAGCAGTTCCACTAGGAAGGGTGAGCAGTTCTTC. It codes for CASSSTRKGEQFF.